Shown below are 18 T cell receptor beta chains from a single sample sequenced in a study of blood T cell repertoires in COVID-19. Clones were sequenced by immunoSEQ multiplex PCR, and TCRdb holds only the in-frame ones, with some missing. The data show 450,000 to 500,000 clones, 75% to 90% seen once. Sequences were obtained from peripheral blood. The origin of the receptors is a human donor in a cohort sampled during active COVID-19.

The chain combines TRBV6-5 with TRBJ1-2, with D uncertain. Per the germline V gene, CDR1 is MNHEY and CDR2 is SVGAGI. V lost 6 bases, J lost 6 bases, and 14 bases lay in between. The CDR3 covers 13 residues. DNA of the CDR3: TGTGCCAGCAGAAGAGCCCCGTTCGATGGCTACACCTTC. As protein: CASRRAPFDGYTF.

The V gene is TRBV19, the J gene TRBJ2-1; TRBD1 is a possible D gene (6 bases). Germline lookup yields CDR1 LNHDA and CDR2 SQIVND (reference sequence). This CDR3 spans 14 amino acids. V shed 3 bases and J shed 8 bases, with 14 bases lying between them. DNA for the CDR3: TGTGCCAGTAGTATCCAGACAGGCTGGGATGAGCAGTTCTTC. Its protein product is CASSIQTGWDEQFF. The full variable domain, completed using reference TRBV19 and TRBJ2-1, is DGGITQSPKYLFRKEGQNVTLSCEQNLNHDAMYWYRQDPGQGLRLIYYSQIVNDFQKGDIAEGYSVSREKKESFPLTVTSAQKNPTAFYLCASSIQTGWDEQFFGPGTRLTVL.

The V gene is TRBV6-5, the J gene TRBJ1-2; the match to TRBD1 covers 9 bases. This CDR3 is built from 15 residues. V shed 4 bases and J 8 bases; nucleotides not matched to a gene: 11. Germline lookup yields CDR1 MNHEY and CDR2 SVGAGI. The CDR3 spells CASSSSGQGHNGYTF. The CDR3 DNA reads TGTGCCAGCAGTTCGAGCGGACAGGGGCATAACGGCTACACCTTC.

This chain links TRBV12-3 or TRBV12-4 with TRBJ1-3, with 8 nucleotides matching TRBD1. The CDR3 consists of 13 residues. V was clipped by 10 bases and J by 8 bases; unmatched bases: 10. The DNA of the CDR3 is TGTGCCACCGCGGACAGGGCGAGGGACACCATATATTTT. It specifies CATADRARDTIYF.

The gene calls are TRBV10-3 and TRBJ1-5; weak D call: TRBD1 (5 bases). Trimming took 10 bases from V and 7 from J, leaving 17 bases between them. There are 13 residues in the CDR3. Germline assignment: CDR1 ENHRY and CDR2 SYGVKD. This chain's CDR3 is CASLGGEGQPQHF. CDR3 DNA: TGTGCCAGCTTGGGAGGGGAAGGGCAGCCCCAGCATTTT.

The chain links TRBV28 to TRBJ1-1, with D possibly being TRBD1 (5 bases). The CDR3 totals 13 residues. Trimming cost V 7 bases and J 6 bases, with 15 bases left between them. Looked up from germline, CDR1 is MDHEN and CDR2 is SYDVKM. DNA for the CDR3: TGTGCCAGCACCACCCGGTTAGGGGCTGAAGCTTTCTTT. It encodes CASTTRLGAEAFF.

The rearrangement uses TRBV9 and TRBJ1-5, with a weak D call TRBD1 (6 bases). The CDR3 has 15 residues. V lost 4 bases, J lost 7 bases, and 18 bases lay in between. Germline V gene sequence: CDR1 SGDLS, CDR2 YYNGEE. CDR3 residues: CASSTSTGREQPQHF. The CDR3 nucleotides read TGTGCCAGCAGCACCTCAACAGGGAGGGAGCAGCCCCAGCATTTT.

The J gene is TRBJ2-5, the V gene TRBV24-1; possible D gene TRBD1, 5 bases. V lost 3 bases, J lost 7 bases, and 14 bases lay in between. Germline loops: CDR1 KGHDR, CDR2 SFDVKD. The CDR3 is 14 amino acids. CDR3 residues: CATSDTTIRGTQYF. The CDR3 coding sequence is TGTGCCACCAGTGATACCACCATAAGGGGGACCCAGTACTTC.

The CDR3: CASSQDVAGPGGEQFF. CDR3 sequence (DNA): TGCGCCAGCAGCCAAGATGTAGCGGGACCTGGAGGGGAGCAGTTCTTC. The genes are TRBV4-1 and TRBJ2-1, with TRBD2 matching 8 bases. The germline V gene encodes CDR1 MGHRA and CDR2 YSYEKL. The CDR3 covers 16 residues. Losses at the gene ends were 0 bases for V and 10 bases for J; bases not matched to a gene: 11.

This clone has only a few counts. The DNA for the CDR3 is TGTGCCACCAGTGATCCCCGGGACAATGCAGATACGCAGTATTTT. Residues: CATSDPRDNADTQYF. The V and J genes are TRBV24-1 and TRBJ2-3, with D perhaps matching TRBD1 (6 bases). Germline V gene data show CDR1 as KGHDR and CDR2 as SFDVKD. The V gene lost 3 bases and the J gene lost 4 bases, with 13 bases spanning the gap. The CDR3 length is 15 residues.

This chain uses TRBV6-5 with TRBJ1-3; TRBD1 matches at 7 bases. This CDR3 has 16 amino acids. V shed 2 bases, J shed 3 bases, and the junction held 7 bases outside the gene matches. The germline V gene has CDR1 MNHEY and CDR2 SVGAGI. For the CDR3, the DNA is TGTGCCAGCAGTTACCGAACAGGGGCCGGTGGAAACACCATATATTTT. As protein: CASSYRTGAGGNTIYF.

The chain couples TRBV27 to TRBJ1-1; D may be TRBD1 (6 bases). V lost 2 bases and J lost 3, with 13 bases in between. Germline V gene sequence: CDR1 MNHEY, CDR2 SMNVEV (reference sequence). This CDR3 is 15 amino acids long. The CDR3 nucleotides read TGTGCCAGCAGTTTAAGGGGCCAGGGGCACACTGAAGCTTTCTTT. Its protein product is CASSLRGQGHTEAFF.

This clone was picked up many times. The chain employs TRBV7-8 and TRBJ2-7; tentatively, D is TRBD2 (6 bases). Trimming left V 5 bases short and J 2 bases short, with 13 bases between. The CDR3 contains 14 residues. CDR1 is SGHVS, CDR2 FQNEAQ, per germline. CDR3 in amino acids: CASSRGTGPYEQYF. In DNA, the CDR3 is TGTGCCAGCAGCCGAGGGACTGGACCCTACGAGCAGTACTTC.

The gene calls are TRBV5-3 and TRBJ2-7; 13 bases line up with TRBD2. TRBV5-3 is identified as an open reading frame with a role that is uncertain. The length of the CDR3 is 18 residues. The V segment lost 4 bases and the J segment 3 bases; nucleotides outside the gene matches: 13. In nucleotides, the CDR3 is TGTGCCAGAAGCCCATCTCCGCGGGGACTAGCGGGGATCTACGAGCAGTACTTC. Translation gives CARSPSPRGLAGIYEQYF.

This clone was seen a single time. The gene calls are TRBV6-2 or TRBV6-3 and TRBJ2-1, with 11 bases aligning to TRBD2. J gave up 8 bases and V 6 bases, and 9 bases lay outside the gene matches. Germline values: CDR1 MNHEY, CDR2 SVGEGT. The CDR3 totals 15 residues. CDR3 residues: CASSRSGRAEDEQFF. DNA of the CDR3: TGTGCCAGCAGCCGTAGCGGGAGGGCCGAGGATGAGCAGTTCTTC.

The gene calls are TRBV6-1 and TRBJ2-3; 7 nucleotides match TRBD2. The CDR3 length is 15 residues. The J segment lost 0 bases and the V segment lost 3 bases, leaving 3 bases of the junction unmatched. Germline CDR1 reads MNHNS; CDR2 reads SASEGT. In DNA form, the CDR3 reads TGTGCCAGCAGTGAGAGGACTAGAAGCACAGATACGCAGTATTTT. Translated: CASSERTRSTDTQYF.

The chain joins TRBV7-9 to TRBJ2-7; unclear D gene. Germline values: CDR1 SEHNR, CDR2 FQNEAQ (reference sequence). The CDR3 covers 13 residues. V lost 0 bases, J lost 2 bases, and 5 bases lay in between. Here the CDR3 DNA reads TGTGCCAGCAGCTTAGCAGAGGCCTACGAGCAGTACTTC. This codes for CASSLAEAYEQYF.

This rearrangement joins TRBV27 to TRBJ1-2; D is uncertain. Germline V gene lookup returns CDR1 MNHEY and CDR2 SMNVEV (reference sequence). CDR3 size: 11 residues. Trimming took off 5 bases at V and 5 bases at J, with 6 bases between the two ends. This chain's CDR3 is CASSPGYGYTF. The CDR3 bases are TGTGCCAGCAGTCCAGGATATGGCTACACCTTC.